This record looks at one TCR beta chain sequence and its context. The antigen is undetermined. TCRdb keeps only in-frame clones here, not all; method: immunoSEQ multiplex PCR. Among about 270,000 clones listed, 90% to 95% were seen once. These data come from a study of T cell responses to AZD1222 COVID-19 vaccine. Whether given at about 4 or about 12 weeks, second doses were pooled. Whole-study results and caveats: Two doses of AZD1222 preceded a rise in Spike-specific TCR breadth and depth. Donors were mostly white British, more females; clonal diversity possibly underestimated.

The sample here was peripheral blood, taken 28 days after the second AZD1222 dose. This receptor was obtained from an adult who received the AZD1222 COVID-19 vaccine.

The chain's CDR3 is CASHTGTWIQGNQPQHF. DNA of the CDR3: TGTGCCAGTCATACCGGGACATGGATACAGGGGAATCAGCCCCAGCATTTT. The chain joins TRBV19 to TRBJ1-5; 7 nucleotides agree with TRBD1. V lost 8 bases to trimming and J lost 4 bases; unmatched junction nucleotides: 17. Germline loops: CDR1 LNHDA, CDR2 SQIVND (reference sequence). CDR3 length equals 17 residues.